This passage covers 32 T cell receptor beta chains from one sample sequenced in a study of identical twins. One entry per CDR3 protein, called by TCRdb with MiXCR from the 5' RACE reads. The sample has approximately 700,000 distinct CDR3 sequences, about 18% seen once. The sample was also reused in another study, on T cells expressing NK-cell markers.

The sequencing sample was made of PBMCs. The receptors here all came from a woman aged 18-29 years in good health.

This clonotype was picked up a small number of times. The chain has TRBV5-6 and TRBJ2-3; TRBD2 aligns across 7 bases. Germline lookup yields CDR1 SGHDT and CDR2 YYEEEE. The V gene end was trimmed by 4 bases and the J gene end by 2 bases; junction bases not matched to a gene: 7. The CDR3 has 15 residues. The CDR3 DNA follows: TGTGCCAGCAGCCGGGGGGTAGTGTTCACAGATACGCAGTATTTT. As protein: CASSRGVVFTDTQYF.

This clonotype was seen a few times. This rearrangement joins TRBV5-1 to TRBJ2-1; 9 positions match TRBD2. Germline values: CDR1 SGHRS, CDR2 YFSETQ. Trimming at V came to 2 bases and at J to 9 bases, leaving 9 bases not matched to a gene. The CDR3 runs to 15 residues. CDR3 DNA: TGCGCCAGCAGCTTCGGTCTAGCGGGGTCGGGTGAGCAGTTCTTC. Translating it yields CASSFGLAGSGEQFF.

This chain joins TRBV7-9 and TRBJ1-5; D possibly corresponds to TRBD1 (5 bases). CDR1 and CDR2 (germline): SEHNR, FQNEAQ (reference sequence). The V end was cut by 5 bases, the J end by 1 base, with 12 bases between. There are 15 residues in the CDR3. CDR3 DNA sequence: TGTGCCAGCAGCCGGGGGGGAGGGAGCAATCAGCCCCAGCATTTT. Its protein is CASSRGGGSNQPQHF.

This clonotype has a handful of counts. Here the CDR3 reads CSVSKGIDEQFF. CDR3 nucleotide sequence: TGCAGCGTTAGTAAAGGGATCGATGAGCAGTTCTTC. J is TRBJ2-1 and V is TRBV29-1, with no clear D. The V gene lost 5 bases and the J gene lost 8 bases, with 13 bases spanning the gap. Germline V lookup: CDR1 SQVTM, CDR2 ANQGSEA. The CDR3 sequence is 12 residues long.

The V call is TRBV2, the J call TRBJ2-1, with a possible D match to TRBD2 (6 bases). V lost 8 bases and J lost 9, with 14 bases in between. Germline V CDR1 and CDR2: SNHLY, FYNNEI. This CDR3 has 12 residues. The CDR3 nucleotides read TGTGCCAGCTCGACTAGATCGGTTGAGCAGTTCTTC. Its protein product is CASSTRSVEQFF.

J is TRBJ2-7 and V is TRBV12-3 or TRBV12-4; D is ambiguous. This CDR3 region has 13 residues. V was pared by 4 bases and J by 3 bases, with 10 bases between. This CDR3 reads CASSSNRFYEQYF. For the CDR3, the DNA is TGTGCCAGCAGTTCTAACAGATTCTACGAGCAGTACTTC.

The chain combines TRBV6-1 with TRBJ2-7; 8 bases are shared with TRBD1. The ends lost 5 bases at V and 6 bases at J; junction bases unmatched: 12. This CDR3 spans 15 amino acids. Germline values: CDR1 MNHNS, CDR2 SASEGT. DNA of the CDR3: TGTGCCAGCAGTCCTCGGGACAGGCCCTCCGGCGAGCAGTACTTC. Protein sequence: CASSPRDRPSGEQYF.

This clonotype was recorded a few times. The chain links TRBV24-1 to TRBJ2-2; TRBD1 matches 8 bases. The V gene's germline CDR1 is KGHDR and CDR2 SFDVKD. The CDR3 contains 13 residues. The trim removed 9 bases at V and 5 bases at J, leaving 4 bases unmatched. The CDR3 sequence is CATSGQGTGELFF. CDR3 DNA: TGTGCCACCTCCGGACAGGGAACCGGGGAGCTGTTTTTT.

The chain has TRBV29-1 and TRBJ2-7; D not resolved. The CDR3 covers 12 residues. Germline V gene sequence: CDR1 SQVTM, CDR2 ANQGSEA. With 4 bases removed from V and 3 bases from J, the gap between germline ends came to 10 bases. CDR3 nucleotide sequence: TGCAGCGTTGCGCCGGAGAGCTACGAGCAGTACTTC. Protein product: CSVAPESYEQYF.

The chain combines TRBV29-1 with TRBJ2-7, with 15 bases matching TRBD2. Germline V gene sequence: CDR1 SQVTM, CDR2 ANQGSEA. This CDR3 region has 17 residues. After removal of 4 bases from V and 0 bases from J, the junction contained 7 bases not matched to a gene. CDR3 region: CSVGGTSGRSISYEQYF. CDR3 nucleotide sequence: TGCAGCGTTGGGGGGACTAGCGGGAGGTCGATCTCCTACGAGCAGTACTTC.

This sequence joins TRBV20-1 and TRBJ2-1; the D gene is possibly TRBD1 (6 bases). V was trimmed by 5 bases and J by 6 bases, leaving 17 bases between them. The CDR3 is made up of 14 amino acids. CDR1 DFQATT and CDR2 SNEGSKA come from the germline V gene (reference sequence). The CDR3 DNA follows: TGCAGTGCTCCTGGTTGGGGGACACGCAATGAGCAGTTCTTC. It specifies CSAPGWGTRNEQFF.

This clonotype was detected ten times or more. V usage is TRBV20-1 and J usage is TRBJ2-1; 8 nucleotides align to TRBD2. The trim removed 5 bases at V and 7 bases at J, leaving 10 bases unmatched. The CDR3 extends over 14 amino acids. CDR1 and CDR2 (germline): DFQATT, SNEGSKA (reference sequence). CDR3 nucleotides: TGCAGTGCTGCCGAAGCGGGAGAGGTGAATGAGCAGTTCTTC. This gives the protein CSAAEAGEVNEQFF.

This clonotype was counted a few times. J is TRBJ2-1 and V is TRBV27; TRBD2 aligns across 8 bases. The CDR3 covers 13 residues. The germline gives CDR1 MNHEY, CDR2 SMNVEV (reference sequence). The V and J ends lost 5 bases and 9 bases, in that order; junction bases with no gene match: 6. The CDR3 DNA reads TGTGCCAGCAGTATCCGAAGCGGGGGTGAGCAGTTCTTC. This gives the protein CASSIRSGGEQFF.

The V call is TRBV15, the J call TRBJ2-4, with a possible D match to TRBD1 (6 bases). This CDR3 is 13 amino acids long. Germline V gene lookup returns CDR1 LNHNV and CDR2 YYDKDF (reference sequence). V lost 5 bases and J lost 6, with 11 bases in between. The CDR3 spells CATSEDRANIQYF. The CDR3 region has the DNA TGTGCCACCAGCGAGGACAGAGCAAACATTCAGTACTTC.

The CDR3 region has the DNA TGCAGTCCAATCCAGGGGGTCAATGAGCAGTTCTTC. Its protein is CSPIQGVNEQFF. J is TRBJ2-1 and V is TRBV20-1; 7 bases align to TRBD1. The V gene end was trimmed by 8 bases and the J gene end by 6 bases; junction bases not matched to a gene: 7. The germline V gene has CDR1 DFQATT and CDR2 SNEGSKA (reference sequence). The CDR3 has 12 residues.

CDR3 bases: TGTGCCAGCTCACCAACTAGCCGGGAGTGGCAGTACTTC. Translating it yields CASSPTSREWQYF. V is TRBV18 and J is TRBJ2-7; D is possibly TRBD2 (6 bases). Germline V CDR1 and CDR2: KGHSH, LQKENI. CDR3 length: 13 residues. Trimming took 2 bases from V and 9 from J, leaving 14 bases between them.

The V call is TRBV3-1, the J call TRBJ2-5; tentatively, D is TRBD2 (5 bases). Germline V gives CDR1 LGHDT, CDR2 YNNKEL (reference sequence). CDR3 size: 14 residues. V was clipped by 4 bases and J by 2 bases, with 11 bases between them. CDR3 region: CASSPGLDQETQYF. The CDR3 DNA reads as TGTGCCAGCAGCCCCGGACTCGATCAAGAGACCCAGTACTTC.

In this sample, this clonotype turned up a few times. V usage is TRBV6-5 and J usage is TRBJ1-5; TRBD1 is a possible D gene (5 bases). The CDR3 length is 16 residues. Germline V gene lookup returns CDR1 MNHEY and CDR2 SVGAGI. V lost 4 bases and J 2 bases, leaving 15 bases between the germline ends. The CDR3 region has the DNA TGTGCCAGCAGTTGGGGCAGGGAAGGAGGCAATCAGCCCCAGCATTTT. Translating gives CASSWGREGGNQPQHF.

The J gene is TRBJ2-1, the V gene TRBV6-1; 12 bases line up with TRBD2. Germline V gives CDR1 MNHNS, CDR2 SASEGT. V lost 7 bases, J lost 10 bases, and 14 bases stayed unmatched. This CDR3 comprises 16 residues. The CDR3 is CASTLRASGGAGEQFF. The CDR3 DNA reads TGTGCCAGCACCCTCCGGGCTAGCGGGGGGGCAGGGGAGCAGTTCTTC.

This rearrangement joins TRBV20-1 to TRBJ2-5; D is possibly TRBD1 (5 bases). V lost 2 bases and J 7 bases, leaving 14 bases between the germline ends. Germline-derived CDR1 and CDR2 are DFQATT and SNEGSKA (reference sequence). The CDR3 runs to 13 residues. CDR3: CSARPPGSGTQYF. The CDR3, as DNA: TGCAGTGCTAGACCCCCAGGGTCAGGGACCCAGTACTTC.

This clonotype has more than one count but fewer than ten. Here the CDR3 reads CASSLVILTSGSRDTQYF. CDR3 bases: TGTGCCAGCAGCTTAGTTATCTTGACTAGCGGGAGTAGGGATACGCAGTATTTT. The chain joins TRBV11-2 to TRBJ2-3, with 12 bases aligning to TRBD2. The V segment lost 1 base and the J segment 6 bases; nucleotides outside the gene matches: 11. Germline loops: CDR1 SGHAT, CDR2 FQNNGV. This CDR3 has 18 residues.

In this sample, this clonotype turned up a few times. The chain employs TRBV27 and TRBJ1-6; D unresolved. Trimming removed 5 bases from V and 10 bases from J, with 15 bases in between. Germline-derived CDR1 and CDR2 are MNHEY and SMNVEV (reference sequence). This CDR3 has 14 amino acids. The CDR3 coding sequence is TGTGCCAGCAGTCAGCAGCAGTTAATATCACCCCTCCACTTT. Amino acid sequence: CASSQQQLISPLHF.

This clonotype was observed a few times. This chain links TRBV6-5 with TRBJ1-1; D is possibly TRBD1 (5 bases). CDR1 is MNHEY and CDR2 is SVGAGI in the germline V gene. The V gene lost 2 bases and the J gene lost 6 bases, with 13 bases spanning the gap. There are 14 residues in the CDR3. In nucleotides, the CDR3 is TGTGCCAGCAGTTACACGGGGCAGGGCCCTGAAGCTTTCTTT. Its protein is CASSYTGQGPEAFF.

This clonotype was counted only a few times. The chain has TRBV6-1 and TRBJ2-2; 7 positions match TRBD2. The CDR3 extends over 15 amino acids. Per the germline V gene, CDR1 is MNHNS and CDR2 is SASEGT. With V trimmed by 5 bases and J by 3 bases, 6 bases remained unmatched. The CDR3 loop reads CASSPPAGDTGELFF. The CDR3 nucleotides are TGTGCCAGCAGTCCACCTGCGGGAGACACCGGGGAGCTGTTTTTT.

CDR3 region: CAWTDQFRVEKLFF. CDR3 nucleotides: TGTGCCTGGACAGATCAGTTTCGGGTTGAAAAACTGTTTTTT. The chain uses TRBV30 and TRBJ1-4; D is unclear. This CDR3 contains 14 residues. The germline V and J ends were trimmed by 4 bases and 7 bases, with 16 bases remaining between them. Germline V gene lookup returns CDR1 GTSNPN and CDR2 SVGIG (reference sequence).

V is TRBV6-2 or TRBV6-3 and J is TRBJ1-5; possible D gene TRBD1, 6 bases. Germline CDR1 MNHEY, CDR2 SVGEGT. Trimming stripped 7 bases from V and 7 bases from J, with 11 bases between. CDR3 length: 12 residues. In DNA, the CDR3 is TGTGCCAGCACTCAGGGGTCCCAGCCCCAGCATTTT. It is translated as CASTQGSQPQHF.

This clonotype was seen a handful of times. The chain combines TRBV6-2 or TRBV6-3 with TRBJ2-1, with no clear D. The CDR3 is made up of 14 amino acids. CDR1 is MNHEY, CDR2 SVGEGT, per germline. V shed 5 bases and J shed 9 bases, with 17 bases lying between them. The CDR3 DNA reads TGTGCCAGCAGTAGGCAGACCTCGTGGGGTGAGCAGTTCTTC. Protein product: CASSRQTSWGEQFF.

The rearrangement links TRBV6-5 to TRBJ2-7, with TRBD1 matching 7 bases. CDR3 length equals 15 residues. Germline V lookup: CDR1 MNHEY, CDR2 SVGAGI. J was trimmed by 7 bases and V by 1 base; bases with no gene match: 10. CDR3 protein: CASSYFFTGASEQYF. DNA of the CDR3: TGTGCCAGCAGTTACTTCTTCACAGGGGCCAGTGAGCAGTACTTC.

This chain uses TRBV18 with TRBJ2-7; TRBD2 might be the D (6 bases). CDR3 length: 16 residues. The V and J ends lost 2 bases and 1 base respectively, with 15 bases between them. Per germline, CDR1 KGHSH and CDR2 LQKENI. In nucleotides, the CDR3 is TGTGCCAGCTCACCAACCTTGGTTGCGGGATCCTACGAGCAGTACTTC. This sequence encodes CASSPTLVAGSYEQYF.

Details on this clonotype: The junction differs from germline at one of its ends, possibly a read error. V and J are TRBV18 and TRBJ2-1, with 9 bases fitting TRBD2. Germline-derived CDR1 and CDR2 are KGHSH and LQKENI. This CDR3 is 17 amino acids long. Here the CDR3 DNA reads TGTGCCAGTTCACGACGACTGGTGACTAGCGGCCTTAATGAGCAGTTCTTC. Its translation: CASSRRLVTSGLNEQFF.

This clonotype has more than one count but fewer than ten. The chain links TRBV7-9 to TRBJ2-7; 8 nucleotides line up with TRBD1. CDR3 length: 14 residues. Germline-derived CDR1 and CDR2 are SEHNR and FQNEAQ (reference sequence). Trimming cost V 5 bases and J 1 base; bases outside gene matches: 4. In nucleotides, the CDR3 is TGTGCCAGCAGCCCGACAGGGGAGTCCTACGAGCAGTACTTC. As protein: CASSPTGESYEQYF. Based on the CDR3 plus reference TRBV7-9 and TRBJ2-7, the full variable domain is DTGVSQNPRHKITKRGQNVTFRCDPISEHNRLYWYRQTLGQGPEFLTYFQNEAQLEKSRLLSDRFSAERPKGSFSTLEIQRTEQGDSAMYLCASSPTGESYEQYFGPGTRLTVT.

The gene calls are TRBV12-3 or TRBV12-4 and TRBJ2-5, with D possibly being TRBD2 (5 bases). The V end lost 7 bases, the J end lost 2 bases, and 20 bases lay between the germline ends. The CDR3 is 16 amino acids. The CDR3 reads CASTPRWERPQETQYF. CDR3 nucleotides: TGTGCCAGCACCCCCAGGTGGGAGCGGCCACAAGAGACCCAGTACTTC.